The clone carrying this TCR beta chain was seen more than once but under ten times. These data belong to a study of patients and donors after allogeneic stem cell transplantation. The germline V and J ends were trimmed by 3 bases and 5 bases, with 17 bases remaining between them. CDR1 and CDR2 from the germline V gene are DFQATT and SNEGSKA (reference sequence). The CDR3 has 14 residues. MiXCR was run by TCRdb on the RT-PCR reads, yielding one entry per CDR3 protein. The sample has 98,000 or so distinct CDR3 sequences, approximately 40% seen once. The sequenced sample consisted of blood, either unsorted or a sorted T cell fraction (not recorded which). The V gene is TRBV20-1, the J gene TRBJ2-7; maybe TRBD2 (5 bases). The receptor comes from a human donor who was either an allogeneic HSCT recipient or a stem cell or donor lymphocyte infusion donor (not recorded which). It is not recorded whose cells these are; they may come from a transplant donor. CDR3 loop: CSARTPARGNEQYF. The CDR3 bases are TGCAGTGCTAGGACTCCGGCCCGGGGAAACGAGCAGTACTTC.